This T cell receptor (beta chain) was recovered during a study of shared clonotypes between healthy human individuals (dated by TCRdb to the early 2020s). In terms of the full investigation: A couple of women and a few men aged 18 to 49 years were included in the cohort. For each donor, CD4 naive and CD4 memory were each given three plates, CD8 naive was given two plates, and CD8 memory was given one plate. To estimate repertoire size and how much clonotype sharing occurs between individuals, the study deeply sequenced the blood TCR repertoires of several healthy adults. Different laboratories and diverse techniques were used to prepare libraries and sequence TCR repertoires, to increase sequencing depth and limit assay-specific biases. Between about 0.94 and 10 billion PBMCs per donor were obtained by leukapheresis. Overall results and qualifications from the work: Estimated clonotype richness was generally larger for naive than for memory subsets. Compared with non-shared clonotypes, the clonotypes found in all four sorted-subset donors had higher generation probabilities. Roughly 5% of naive CD4, around 3.5% of naive CD8, roughly 2.4% of memory CD4, and about 0.4% of memory CD8 clonotypes were shared across several donors. Because the study included only a small number of donors, the genetic and exposure-history diversity represented was limited. Based on pairwise subsampling, the degree of clonotype sharing among donors was expected to be affected by sequencing depth. Sampling was restricted to blood, and TCR repertoires in tissue are likely to differ from TCR repertoires in blood. Rarefaction of sorted-subset datasets indicated incomplete sequencing despite the large sequencing depth.

Turning to this clone: Which antigen it targets is not known. No base quality values were provided; no much bigger clone lies one nucleotide off.

Using the deep immunoSEQ assay, multiplex PCR amplified TCR CDR3 regions from genomic DNA. Extracted genomic DNA from each cell subset was distributed evenly across all wells of several immunoSEQ 96-well plates, and each plate was treated as a replicate. For sorted subsets, 150 to 250 ng genomic DNA, equal to tens of thousands of T cell genomes, was loaded into each replicate PCR. Purified libraries were quantified with a Qubit 3.0 fluorometer, sized on a Bioanalyzer 2100, and re-quantified with the KAPA Library Quantification kit. A separate single-read 150-cycle Illumina NextSeq 550 flow cell was used to sequence each immunoSEQ 96-well plate. Per the authors' processing: Because only junctional sequences without quality scores were contained in the immunoSEQ output, filtering matching that applied to full-length reads could not be performed. To assign V/J genes and CDR3, sequences were annotated against IMGT germline references using PyIR, a Python wrapper for IgBLAST v1.9. Reads were removed for weak V/J assignments (E-value above 1e-6), missing CDR3, stop codons, out-of-frame junctions, or ambiguous translated residues. V3J clonotypes were defined by identical inferred V gene, J gene, and CDR3 amino acid sequence. The percentage overlap between two repertoires was calculated by dividing the number of shared unique clonotypes by the size of the smaller repertoire. Three approaches were used to assess repertoire richness: RTK rarefaction, the Chao1 estimator, and Recon v2.1 estimates of unobserved clonotypes. OLGA was used to compute generation probabilities for all TCRbeta clonotypes that the gDNA method yielded from a few donors. TCRdb re-hosts the immuneACCESS table, in-frame sequences only. Its copies lack some clones; in the studies checked, an unresolved V gene accounts for under half of them, and the cause for the rest is not known. V and J calls and clone size are those listed in that table; D and trimming were worked out from the DNA. Across this sample there are fewer than 1.4 million clones, with 75% to 80% seen only once. 0.6% to 0.7% of the sample comes from the top ten.

The donors were healthy, HIV-negative adults with no recently reported acute infections or vaccinations. Every donor was a Caucasian adult living in Nashville, Tennessee, USA. CD4+ T cells were enriched by magnetic negative selection; naive cells were then positively selected on CD45RA, and the negative fraction formed the memory subset. Blood was obtained by leukapheresis, after which PBMCs were separated by Ficoll-Histopaque density gradient centrifugation and cryopreserved in liquid nitrogen vapor phase. Analytical flow cytometry was used to check the purity and quantity of each magnetically sorted T cell population. Genomic DNA was isolated from each sorted fraction and quantified by UV absorbance on a Nanodrop 2000c. Sequenced material: memory CD4+ T cells from PBMCs. In light of the paper, this sample's cell subset or site label describes: CD45RA-negative fraction. The clonotype originates from a man younger than 35 in good health. Some clones in this sample may be carry-over from other donors' samples.

The CDR3 reads as follows: CASQRGVSGANVLTF. The nucleotide sequence reads as follows: TGTGCCAGTCAGCGGGGGGTCTCTGGGGCCAACGTCCTGACTTTC. The sequence links TRBV5-8 to TRBJ2-6, and 9 junction bases match TRBD2. The CDR3, from cysteine to phenylalanine, totals 15 residues. Of all the DNA, just the CDR3 is kept, 45 bases in frame from base 1. CDR1 SGHTS and CDR2 YDEGEE were looked up in the germline V gene. From V the trimming removes 8 bases and from J it removes 0 bases, while the gene matches leave 3 bases of the junction unaccounted for.